This TCR beta chain was sequenced during a study of T-cell reconstitution after alpha-beta-depleted transplantation in children. Study results and caveats: Reportedly, alpha-beta T cells present about two months post-transplant originated from several hundred expanded clones of graft origin. Surviving recipient T cells and thymic progenitors produced the high day-60 TCRbeta diversity seen in some patients. The authors attributed T-cell counts and diversity one year after transplant mostly to newly produced T cells.

TCRbeta library construction was performed incorporating unique molecular identifiers. TCRdb re-analysed the PCR reads in MiXCR, keeping a single row per CDR3 protein. The sample has almost 500,000 distinct CDR3 sequences; roughly a tenth are singletons. The junction had 6 bases not matched to a gene; V was cut back by 4 bases and J by 6 bases. This CDR3 contains 16 residues. Germline assignment: CDR1 SGHRS and CDR2 YFSETQ. About this clonotype: Its antigen is currently unknown.

The clonotype originates from a child aged 2-15 years with inherited bone marrow failure, due to receive a stem cell transplant. This chain uses TRBV5-1 with TRBJ2-6; 11 positions match TRBD1. Sample: PBMCs, taken before TCRalphabeta/CD19-depleted stem cell transplant. The CDR3 DNA reads as TGCGCCAGCAGCATTGGACAGGGGGCTGTGGCCAACGTCCTGACTTTC. It encodes CASSIGQGAVANVLTF.